This T cell receptor (beta chain) was identified during a study of T cell responses to AZD1222 COVID-19 vaccine. Profiling relied on immunoSEQ multiplex PCR, and the TCRdb table lists in-frame clones only, not all of them. The sample has some 140,000 clones; roughly 89% are singletons. Notes on the study in general: Only a handful of individuals given AZD1222 were seropositive at baseline.

About this clone itself: What it binds is not known.

CDR3 length: 13 amino acids. Germline CDR1 SGHVS, CDR2 FQNEAQ. The J segment lost 8 bases and the V segment lost 5 bases, leaving 8 bases of the junction unmatched. This chain links TRBV7-8 with TRBJ1-2, with 7 bases fitting TRBD1. The sequenced sample was peripheral blood, obtained on day 0 of AZD1222 vaccination. This sequence originates from an adult in good health. The CDR3 nucleotides read TGTGCCAGCAGCCGCAGGGGGGGGGAAGGCTACACCTTC. Residues: CASSRRGGEGYTF.